Sequencing of this T cell receptor beta chain was carried out in a study of T cell repertoires in cytomegalovirus infection. This clonotype was observed many times. Its antigen remains unknown. Via MiXCR, TCRdb re-called the reads, giving one row per CDR3 protein. The table records about 900,000 distinct CDR3 sequences, approximately 32% of them present only once. CDR3 length: 15 residues. In germline, CDR1 is SGHVS, CDR2 FQNEAQ. J lost 8 bases, V lost 1 base, and 11 bases had no gene match. The specimen was cultured CD8+ T cells from PBMCs, collected from culture after CMV antigen stimulation. J is TRBJ2-7 and V is TRBV7-8; TRBD2 matches at 7 bases. This TCR was sampled from a human donor in good health (CMV status not recorded). Some clones in this sample may be carry-over from other donors' samples. CDR3 sequence (DNA): TGTGCCAGCAGCTTAGACCCAGCGGGGCGCCCAAAGCAGTACTTC. Translation: CASSLDPAGRPKQYF.